One sample yielded the 12 T cell receptor beta chains listed below, sequenced in a study of OX40 agonist ivuxolimab in advanced cancers. Repertoires were generated with immunoSEQ multiplex PCR, while TCRdb's copy carries only in-frame clones and drops some. The sample has around 50,000 clones, roughly 80% seen once. Sequences were derived from CD4+ or CD8+ T cells sorted from blood, sampled in a trial of the OX40 agonist ivuxolimab. These receptors came from an adult with an advanced solid tumor such as melanoma, head and neck, liver or kidney cancer.

The rearrangement links TRBV7-2 to TRBJ2-3; D is unclear. Trimming removed 4 bases from V and 0 bases from J, with 8 bases in between. Germline V CDR1 and CDR2: SGHTA, FQGNSA. The length of the CDR3 is 14 residues. The CDR3 DNA sequence: TGTGCCAGCAGCTCACTGACCAGCACAGATACGCAGTATTTT. Translating it yields CASSSLTSTDTQYF.

This sequence joins TRBV19 and TRBJ2-3, with 9 bases that match TRBD1. CDR3 length equals 14 residues. V was pared by 7 bases and J by 4 bases, with 6 bases of the junction left unmatched. Per germline, CDR1 LNHDA and CDR2 SQIVND (reference sequence). The chain's CDR3 is CASTAGQGPDTQYF. The CDR3 nucleotides are TGTGCCAGTACCGCGGGACAGGGCCCAGATACGCAGTATTTT. The entire variable domain, with the rest obtained from reference TRBV19 and TRBJ2-3, is as follows: DGGITQSPKYLFRKEGQNVTLSCEQNLNHDAMYWYRQDPGQGLRLIYYSQIVNDFQKGDIAEGYSVSREKKESFPLTVTSAQKNPTAFYLCASTAGQGPDTQYFGPGTRLTVL.

The chain employs TRBV9 and TRBJ1-1; possible D gene TRBD1, 5 bases. This CDR3 has 14 amino acids. V was clipped by 2 bases and J by 1 base, with 9 bases between them. CDR1 and CDR2 (germline): SGDLS, YYNGEE. The CDR3 is CASSVRDGNTEAFF. The CDR3 DNA reads TGTGCCAGCAGCGTCCGGGACGGGAACACTGAAGCTTTCTTT.

This chain uses TRBV28 with TRBJ1-1; tentative D call: TRBD1 (5 bases). This CDR3 region has 15 residues. Trimming shortened V by 2 bases and J by 5 bases, and 15 bases separated the two germline ends. Per the germline V gene, CDR1 is MDHEN and CDR2 is SYDVKM. CDR3 bases: TGTGCCAGCAGTTTAAGGTCCCAAGGGGAGACTGAAGCTTTCTTT. Protein: CASSLRSQGETEAFF.

This chain uses TRBV7-9 with TRBJ1-1; unclear D gene. CDR1 SEHNR and CDR2 FQNEAQ come from the germline V gene (reference sequence). The CDR3 is 13 residues long. V lost 5 bases and J lost 1, with 8 bases in between. The CDR3 is CASSQRRNTEAFF. The CDR3 DNA reads TGTGCCAGCAGCCAGCGCCGGAACACTGAAGCTTTCTTT.

Regarding this clone: The germline gene is not matched at one end of the junction; a read error may be the cause. The V gene is TRBV28, the J gene TRBJ2-1; D gene ambiguous. This CDR3 is 12 amino acids long. Germline CDR1 and CDR2: MDHEN and SYDVKM. In DNA, the CDR3 is TGTGCCAGCAGTTTCACGTACAAAGAGCAGTTCTTC. Amino acids: CASSFTYKEQFF.

The chain has TRBV2 and TRBJ1-5; weak D call: TRBD1 (5 bases). This CDR3 contains 18 residues. Per germline, CDR1 SNHLY and CDR2 FYNNEI. V lost 6 bases, J lost 3 bases, and 24 bases lay in between. This CDR3 reads CASSPTPRQGSLNQPQHF. The CDR3 nucleotides read TGTGCCAGCAGCCCCACCCCGAGGCAGGGAAGTCTCAATCAGCCCCAGCATTTT.

This clone was recorded once. This chain connects TRBV28 to TRBJ2-1, with 13 bases lining up with TRBD2. The germline V gene encodes CDR1 MDHEN and CDR2 SYDVKM. The V segment lost 3 bases and the J segment 3 bases; nucleotides outside the gene matches: 8. The CDR3 contains 18 residues. The CDR3 loop is CASSFWTSGREDYNEQFF. As DNA, the CDR3 is TGTGCCAGCAGTTTCTGGACTAGCGGGAGAGAGGACTACAATGAGCAGTTCTTC.

This clone was seen a single time. The chain's CDR3 is CASSQTSSEQFF. The CDR3 DNA sequence: TGTGCCAGCAGTCAAACTAGCAGTGAGCAGTTCTTC. The J gene is TRBJ2-1, the V gene TRBV6-1; D perhaps matches TRBD2 (6 bases). The CDR3 consists of 12 residues. Germline loops: CDR1 MNHNS, CDR2 SASEGT. Trimming left V 5 bases short and J 9 bases short, with 11 bases between.

The chain recombines TRBV30 with TRBJ1-1; D uncertain. The length of the CDR3 is 11 residues. The germline V gene has CDR1 GTSNPN and CDR2 SVGIG (reference sequence). The DNA for the CDR3 is TGTGCTTGCACCATGAACACTGAAGCTTTCTTT. Protein sequence: CACTMNTEAFF.

The CDR3 nucleotides are TGCGCCAGCAGTGAGTTCAGGCTTAACTATGGCTACACCTTC. Translating it yields CASSEFRLNYGYTF. The chain couples TRBV10-2 to TRBJ1-2; the D is unclear. V lost 1 base to trimming and J lost 1 base, with 7 bases between them. This CDR3 comprises 14 residues. CDR1 and CDR2 (germline): WSHSY, SAAADI.

V gene TRBV5-1 combines with J gene TRBJ2-2; unclear D gene. This CDR3 is built from 12 residues. Germline CDR1 reads SGHRS; CDR2 reads YFSETQ. V was pared by 3 bases and J by 3 bases, with 3 bases between. CDR3 sequence: CASSSYTGELFF. CDR3 coding DNA: TGCGCCAGCAGCTCCTACACCGGGGAGCTGTTTTTT.